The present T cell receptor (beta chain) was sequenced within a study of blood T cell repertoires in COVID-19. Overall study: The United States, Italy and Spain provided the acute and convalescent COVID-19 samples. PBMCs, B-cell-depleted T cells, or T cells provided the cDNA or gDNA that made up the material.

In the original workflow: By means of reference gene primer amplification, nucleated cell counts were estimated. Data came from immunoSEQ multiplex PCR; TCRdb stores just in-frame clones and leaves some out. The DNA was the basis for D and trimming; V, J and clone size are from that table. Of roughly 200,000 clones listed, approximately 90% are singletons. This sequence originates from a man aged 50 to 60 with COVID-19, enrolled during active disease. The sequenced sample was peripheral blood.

The CDR3: CASSQRYNQPQHF. For the CDR3, the DNA is TGCGCCAGCAGCCAGAGGTACAATCAGCCCCAGCATTTT. The chain links TRBV4-3 to TRBJ1-5; no clear D. This CDR3 contains 13 residues. V lost 3 bases to trimming and J lost 3 bases, with 6 bases between them. CDR1 is LGHNA and CDR2 is YSLEER in the germline V gene.